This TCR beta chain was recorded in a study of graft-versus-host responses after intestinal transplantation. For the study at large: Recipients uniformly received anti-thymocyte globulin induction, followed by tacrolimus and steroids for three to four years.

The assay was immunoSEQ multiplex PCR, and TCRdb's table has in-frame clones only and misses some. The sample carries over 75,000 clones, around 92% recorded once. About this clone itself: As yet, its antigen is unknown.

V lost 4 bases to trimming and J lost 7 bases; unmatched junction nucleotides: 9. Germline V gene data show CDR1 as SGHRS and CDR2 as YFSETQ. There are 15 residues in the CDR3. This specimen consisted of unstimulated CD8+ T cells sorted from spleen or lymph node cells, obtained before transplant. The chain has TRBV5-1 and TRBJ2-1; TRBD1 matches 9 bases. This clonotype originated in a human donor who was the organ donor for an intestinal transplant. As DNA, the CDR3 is TGCGCCAGCAGCCCCGGACAGGGGCTGTGGAATGAGCAGTTCTTC. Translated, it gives CASSPGQGLWNEQFF.